A single sample is the source of the 13 T cell receptor beta chains below, sequenced in a study of identical twins. Each CDR3 protein gets one entry after TCRdb re-called the 5' RACE reads with MiXCR. The sample consists of about 920,000 distinct CDR3 sequences, around 12% of them appearing once. The sample was also linked to a second study, of yellow fever vaccine responses in identical twins.

The sample consisted of PBMCs. Every receptor here comes from a woman aged 18-29 years in good health.

This chain uses TRBV7-6 with TRBJ2-4; 7 bases align to TRBD1. Looked up from germline, CDR1 is SGHVS and CDR2 is FNYEAQ. The CDR3 consists of 15 residues. V lost 5 bases and J lost 8; bases outside the gene matches: 12. Here the CDR3 reads CASSPRRGGRDIQYF. CDR3 in DNA: TGTGCCAGCAGCCCCCGACGAGGGGGCAGGGACATTCAGTACTTC.

This sequence joins TRBV29-1 and TRBJ2-7; 9 bases agree with TRBD1. Trimming removed 7 bases from V and 1 base from J; junction bases left unmatched: 11. Per germline, CDR1 SQVTM and CDR2 ANQGSEA. The length of the CDR3 is 15 residues. In DNA, the CDR3 is TGCAGCGCCCGGACAGGGGTCATTGTTTCCTACGAGCAGTACGTC. Translating it yields CSARTGVIVSYEQYV.

The chain links TRBV7-6 to TRBJ2-1; possibly TRBD1 for D (7 bases). Germline CDR1 SGHVS, CDR2 FNYEAQ. V lost 2 bases and J lost 9, with 20 bases in between. The CDR3 sequence is 16 residues long. In DNA form, the CDR3 reads TGTGCCAGCAGCTTATTCCCAGGGGGGTTAGCGAGTGAGCAGTTCTTC. Encoded protein: CASSLFPGGLASEQFF.

This clonotype was counted many times. V usage is TRBV7-2 and J usage is TRBJ2-7; D not resolved. CDR1 and CDR2 from the germline V gene are SGHTA and FQGNSA. This CDR3 region has 14 residues. Trimming removed 5 bases from V and 7 bases from J, with 18 bases in between. Here the CDR3 reads CASSVAGRDSEQYF. The CDR3 DNA is TGTGCCAGCAGCGTGGCCGGACGAGATAGTGAGCAGTACTTC. The full variable domain, with the rest looked up from reference TRBV7-2 and TRBJ2-7, is GAGVSQSPSNKVTEKGKDVELRCDPISGHTALYWYRQSLGQGLEFLIYFQGNSAPDKSGLPSDRFSAERTGGSVSTLTIQRTQQEDSAVYLCASSVAGRDSEQYFGPGTRLTVT.

This clonotype has more than one count but fewer than ten. The rearrangement links TRBV27 to TRBJ2-7, with 10 nucleotides matching TRBD1. Germline V gives CDR1 MNHEY, CDR2 SMNVEV (reference sequence). V shed 6 bases, J shed 0 bases, and the junction held 2 bases outside the gene matches. CDR3 size: 14 residues. In nucleotides, the CDR3 is TGTGCCAGCAGGGACAGGGGGAGCTCCTACGAGCAGTACTTC. Protein sequence: CASRDRGSSYEQYF.

There are many counts of this clonotype. The chain employs TRBV7-9 and TRBJ2-2, with TRBD1 matching over 8 bases. From germline, CDR1 is SEHNR and CDR2 FQNEAQ (reference sequence). CDR3 length equals 17 residues. V gave up 5 bases and J gave up 6 bases; unmatched junction bases: 14. The CDR3: CASSPPTDRGVAGELFF. The CDR3 nucleotides are TGTGCCAGCAGCCCCCCAACCGACAGGGGAGTAGCCGGGGAGCTGTTTTTT.

This clonotype came up many times. This sequence joins TRBV7-6 and TRBJ1-2; tentative D call: TRBD1 (5 bases). V was shortened by 1 base and J by 2 bases, with 11 bases between the two germline ends. The CDR3 is 15 amino acids. In germline, CDR1 is SGHVS, CDR2 FNYEAQ. The DNA of the CDR3 is TGTGCCAGCAGCTTAGAGTCGGGACCGAACTATGGCTACACCTTC. Its translation is CASSLESGPNYGYTF.

The chain employs TRBV3-1 and TRBJ2-2; 14 bases map to TRBD2. This CDR3 has 17 amino acids. The trim removed 4 bases at V and 7 bases at J, leaving 8 bases unmatched. From germline, CDR1 is LGHDT and CDR2 YNNKEL (reference sequence). CDR3 DNA: TGTGCCAGCAGCCCCGGGACTAGCGGGAGTAAGGTCGGGGAGCTGTTTTTT. This codes for CASSPGTSGSKVGELFF.

This clonotype has a count of ten or more. The chain employs TRBV28 and TRBJ2-5; 11 bases are shared with TRBD2. V gave up 6 bases and J gave up 3 bases; unmatched junction bases: 3. The CDR3 extends over 14 amino acids. Germline V lookup: CDR1 MDHEN, CDR2 SYDVKM. The CDR3, as DNA: TGTGCCAGCAGCCCGGGACTAGCGGAAGAGACCCAGTACTTC. It yields the protein CASSPGLAEETQYF.

This clonotype has only a few counts. This chain uses TRBV7-9 with TRBJ2-3, with D maybe TRBD1 (6 bases). The CDR3 spans 16 residues. V lost 1 base to trimming and J lost 0 bases, with 11 bases between them. Germline values: CDR1 SEHNR, CDR2 FQNEAQ (reference sequence). The CDR3 region has the DNA TGTGCCAGCAGCTTAGTTGGGCAGGGGAGCACAGATACGCAGTATTTT. The encoded protein is CASSLVGQGSTDTQYF.

In its sample, this clonotype was seen a few times. This chain joins TRBV20-1 and TRBJ2-5; 12 nucleotides agree with TRBD2. Trimming removed 0 bases from V and 4 bases from J; junction bases left unmatched: 15. Germline-derived CDR1 and CDR2 are DFQATT and SNEGSKA (reference sequence). The CDR3 extends over 19 amino acids. The CDR3 DNA sequence: TGCAGTGCTAGAGATCCTAGCGGGGGGGCCGGTGGCTCCGTAGAGACCCAGTACTTC. Amino acids: CSARDPSGGAGGSVETQYF.

Only a few counts were recorded for this clonotype. The genes are TRBV15 and TRBJ1-6, with D possibly matching TRBD1 (5 bases). Per the germline V gene, CDR1 is LNHNV and CDR2 is YYDKDF (reference sequence). V was shortened by 0 bases and J by 8 bases, with 11 bases between the two germline ends. The CDR3 loop spans 15 amino acids. The CDR3 nucleotides are TGTGCCACCAGCAGAGATCCCCAGGGAGATTCACCCCTCCACTTT. Protein product: CATSRDPQGDSPLHF.

This clonotype has only a few counts. The chain employs TRBV12-3 or TRBV12-4 and TRBJ1-1; 7 nucleotides align to TRBD1. The CDR3 is 13 residues long. Trimming cost V 4 bases and J 6 bases; bases outside gene matches: 5. The chain's CDR3 is CASSSTGFPEAFF. In DNA form, the CDR3 reads TGTGCCAGCAGTTCGACAGGGTTCCCTGAAGCTTTCTTT.